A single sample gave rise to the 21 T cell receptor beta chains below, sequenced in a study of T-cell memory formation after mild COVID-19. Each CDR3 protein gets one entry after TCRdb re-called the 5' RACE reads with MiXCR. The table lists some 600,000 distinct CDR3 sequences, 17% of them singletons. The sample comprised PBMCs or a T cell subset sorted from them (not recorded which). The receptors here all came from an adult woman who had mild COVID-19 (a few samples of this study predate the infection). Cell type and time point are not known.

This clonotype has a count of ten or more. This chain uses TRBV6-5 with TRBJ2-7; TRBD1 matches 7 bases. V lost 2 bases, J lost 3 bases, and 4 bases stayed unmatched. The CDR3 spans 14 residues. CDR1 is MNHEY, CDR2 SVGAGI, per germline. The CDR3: CASSYDRVGYEQYF. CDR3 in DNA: TGTGCCAGCAGTTACGACAGGGTGGGCTACGAGCAGTACTTC.

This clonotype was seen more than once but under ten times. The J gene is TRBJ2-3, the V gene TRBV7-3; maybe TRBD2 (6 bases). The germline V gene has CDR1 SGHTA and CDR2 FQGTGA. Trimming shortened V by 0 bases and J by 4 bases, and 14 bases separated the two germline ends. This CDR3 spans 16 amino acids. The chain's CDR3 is CASSLTSSPGADTQYF. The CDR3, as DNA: TGTGCCAGCAGCTTAACGTCCTCGCCGGGGGCAGATACGCAGTATTTT.

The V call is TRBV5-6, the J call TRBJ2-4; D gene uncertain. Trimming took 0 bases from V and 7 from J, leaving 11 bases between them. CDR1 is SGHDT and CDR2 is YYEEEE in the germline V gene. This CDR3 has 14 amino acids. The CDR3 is CASSLGPVGNIQYF. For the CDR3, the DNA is TGTGCCAGCAGCTTGGGTCCGGTTGGGAACATTCAGTACTTC.

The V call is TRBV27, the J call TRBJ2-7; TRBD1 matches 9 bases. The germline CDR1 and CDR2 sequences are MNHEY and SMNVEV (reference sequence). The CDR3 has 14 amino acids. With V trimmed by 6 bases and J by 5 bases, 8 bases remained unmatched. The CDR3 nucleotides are TGTGCCAGCAGGTCCGACAGGGGGTGGAACGAGCAGTACTTC. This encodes CASRSDRGWNEQYF.

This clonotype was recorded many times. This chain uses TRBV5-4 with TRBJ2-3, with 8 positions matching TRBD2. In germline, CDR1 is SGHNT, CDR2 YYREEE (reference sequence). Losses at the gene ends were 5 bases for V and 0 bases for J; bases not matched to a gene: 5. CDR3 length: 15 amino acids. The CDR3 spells CASRVGGASTDTQYF. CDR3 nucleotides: TGTGCCAGCAGGGTCGGGGGGGCAAGCACAGATACGCAGTATTTT. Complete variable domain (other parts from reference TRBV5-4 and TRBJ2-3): ETGVTQSPTHLIKTRGQQVTLRCSSQSGHNTVSWYQQALGQGPQFIFQYYREEENGRGNFPPRFSGLQFPNYSSELNVNALELDDSALYLCASRVGGASTDTQYFGPGTRLTVL.

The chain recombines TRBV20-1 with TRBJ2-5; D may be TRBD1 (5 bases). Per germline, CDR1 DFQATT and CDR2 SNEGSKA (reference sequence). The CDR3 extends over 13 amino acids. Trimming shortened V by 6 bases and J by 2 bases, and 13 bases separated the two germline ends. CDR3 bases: TGCAGTGCCCCGCGACCAGGGCAAGAGACCCAGTACTTC. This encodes CSAPRPGQETQYF.

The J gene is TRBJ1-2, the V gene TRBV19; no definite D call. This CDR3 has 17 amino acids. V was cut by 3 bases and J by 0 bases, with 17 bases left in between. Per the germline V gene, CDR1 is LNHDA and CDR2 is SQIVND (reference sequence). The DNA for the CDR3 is TGTGCCAGTAGTATTTTTCCGGATGCCGGCGCTAACTATGGCTACACCTTC. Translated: CASSIFPDAGANYGYTF.

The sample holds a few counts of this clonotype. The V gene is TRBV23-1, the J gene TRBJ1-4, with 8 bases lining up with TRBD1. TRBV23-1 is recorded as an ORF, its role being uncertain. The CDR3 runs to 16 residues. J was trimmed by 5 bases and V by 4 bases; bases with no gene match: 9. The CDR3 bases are TGCGCCAGCAGTCGACAACGGAGGACAGGGAATGAAAAACTGTTTTTT. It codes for CASSRQRRTGNEKLFF.

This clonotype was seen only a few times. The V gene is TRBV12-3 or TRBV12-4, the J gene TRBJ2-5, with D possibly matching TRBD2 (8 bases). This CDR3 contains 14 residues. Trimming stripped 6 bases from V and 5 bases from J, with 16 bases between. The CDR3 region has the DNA TGTGCCAGCAGCCGGGAGGGGGCTTGGGAGACCCAGTACTTC. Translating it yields CASSREGAWETQYF.

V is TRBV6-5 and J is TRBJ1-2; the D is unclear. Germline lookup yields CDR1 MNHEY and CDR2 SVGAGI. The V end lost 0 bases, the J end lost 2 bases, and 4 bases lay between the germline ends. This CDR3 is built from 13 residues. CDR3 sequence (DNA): TGTGCCAGCAGTTACTCCGGGAACTATGGCTACACCTTC. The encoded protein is CASSYSGNYGYTF.

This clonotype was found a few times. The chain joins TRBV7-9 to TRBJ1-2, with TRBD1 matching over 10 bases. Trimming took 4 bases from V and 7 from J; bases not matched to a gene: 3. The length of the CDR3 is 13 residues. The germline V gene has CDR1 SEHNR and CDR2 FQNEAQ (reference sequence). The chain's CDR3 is CASSYRQGAGYTF. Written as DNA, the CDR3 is TGTGCCAGCAGCTACCGACAGGGGGCTGGCTACACCTTC.

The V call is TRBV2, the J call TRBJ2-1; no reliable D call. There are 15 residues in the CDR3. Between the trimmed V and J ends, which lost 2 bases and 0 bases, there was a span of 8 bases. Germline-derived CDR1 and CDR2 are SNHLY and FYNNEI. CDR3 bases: TGTGCCAGCAGTGAACACCGGAGCTCCTACAATGAGCAGTTCTTC. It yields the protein CASSEHRSSYNEQFF.

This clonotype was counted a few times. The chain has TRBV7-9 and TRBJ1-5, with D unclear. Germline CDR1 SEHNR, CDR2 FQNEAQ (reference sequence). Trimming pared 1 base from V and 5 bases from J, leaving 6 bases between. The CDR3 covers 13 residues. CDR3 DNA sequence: TGTGCCAGCAGCTTAGGGGTGGATCAGCCCCAGCATTTT. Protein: CASSLGVDQPQHF.

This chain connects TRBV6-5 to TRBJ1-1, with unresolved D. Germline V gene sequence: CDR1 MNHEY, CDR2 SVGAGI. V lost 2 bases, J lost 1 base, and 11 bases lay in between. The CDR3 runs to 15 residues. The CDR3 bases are TGTGCCAGCAGTTACGGTGGGAACCCGAACACTGAAGCTTTCTTT. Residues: CASSYGGNPNTEAFF.

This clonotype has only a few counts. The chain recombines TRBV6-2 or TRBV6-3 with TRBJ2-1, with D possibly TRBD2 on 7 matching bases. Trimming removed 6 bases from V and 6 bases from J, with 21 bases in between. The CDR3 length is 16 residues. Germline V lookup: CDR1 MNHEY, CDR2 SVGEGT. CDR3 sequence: CASSTAWRGGPNEQFF. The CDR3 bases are TGTGCCAGCAGCACCGCTTGGAGGGGGGGTCCCAATGAGCAGTTCTTC.

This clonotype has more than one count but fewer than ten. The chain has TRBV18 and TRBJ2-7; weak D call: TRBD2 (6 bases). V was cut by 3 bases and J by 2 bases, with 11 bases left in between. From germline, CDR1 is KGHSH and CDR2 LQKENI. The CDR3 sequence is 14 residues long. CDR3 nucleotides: TGTGCCAGCTCACCTACTAGCCAGGCCTACGAGCAGTACTTC. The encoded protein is CASSPTSQAYEQYF.

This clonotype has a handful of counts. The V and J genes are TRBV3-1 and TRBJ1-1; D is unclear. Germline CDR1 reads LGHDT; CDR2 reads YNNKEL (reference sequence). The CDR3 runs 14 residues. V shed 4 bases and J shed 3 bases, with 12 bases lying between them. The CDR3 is CASSLDGGDTEAFF. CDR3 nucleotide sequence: TGTGCCAGCAGCCTGGACGGTGGTGACACTGAAGCTTTCTTT.

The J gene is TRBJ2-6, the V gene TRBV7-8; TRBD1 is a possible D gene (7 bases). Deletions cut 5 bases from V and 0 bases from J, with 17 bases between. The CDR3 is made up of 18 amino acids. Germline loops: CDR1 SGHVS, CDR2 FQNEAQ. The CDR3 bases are TGTGCCAGCAGCGAACGACAGGGAGGAGTCTCTGGGGCCAACGTCCTGACTTTC. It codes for CASSERQGGVSGANVLTF. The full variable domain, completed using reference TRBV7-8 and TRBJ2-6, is GAGVSQSPRYKVAKRGQDVALRCDPISGHVSLFWYQQALGQGPEFLTYFQNEAQLDKSGLPSDRFFAERPEGSVSTLKIQRTQQEDSAVYLCASSERQGGVSGANVLTFGAGSRLTVL.

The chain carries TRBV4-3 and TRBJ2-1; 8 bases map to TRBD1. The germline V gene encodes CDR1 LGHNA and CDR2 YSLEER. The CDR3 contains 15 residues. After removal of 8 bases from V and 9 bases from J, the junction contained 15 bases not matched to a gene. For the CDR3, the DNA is TGCGCCAGCTCCCAGGACAGGGTGGTGTACGGTGAGCAGTTCTTC. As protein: CASSQDRVVYGEQFF.

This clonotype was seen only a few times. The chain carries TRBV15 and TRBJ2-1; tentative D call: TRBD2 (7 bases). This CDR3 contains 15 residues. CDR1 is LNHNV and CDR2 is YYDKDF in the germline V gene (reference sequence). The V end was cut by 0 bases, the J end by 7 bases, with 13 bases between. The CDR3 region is CATSRERGGGNEQFF. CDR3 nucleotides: TGTGCCACCAGCAGAGAGCGGGGAGGGGGGAATGAGCAGTTCTTC. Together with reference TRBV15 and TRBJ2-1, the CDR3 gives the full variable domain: DAMVIQNPRYQVTQFGKPVTLSCSQTLNHNVMYWYQQKSSQAPKLLFHYYDKDFNNEADTPDNFQSRRPNTSFCFLDIRSPGLGDTAMYLCATSRERGGGNEQFFGPGTRLTVL.

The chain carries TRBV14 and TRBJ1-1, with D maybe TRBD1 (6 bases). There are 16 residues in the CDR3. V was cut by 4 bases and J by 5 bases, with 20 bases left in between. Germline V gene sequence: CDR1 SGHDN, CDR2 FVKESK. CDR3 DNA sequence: TGTGCCAGCAGCCGGAGAGAGTCACATCAGGGGACTGAAGCTTTCTTT. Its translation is CASSRRESHQGTEAFF.